This record concerns one T cell receptor (beta chain) sequence. Antigen unknown. This CDR3 is built from 14 residues. The germline V gene encodes CDR1 LNHDA and CDR2 SQIVND (reference sequence). V was trimmed by 1 base and J by 10 bases, leaving 16 bases between them. The data originate from a study of a mutant IDH1 vaccine in newly diagnosed glioma. Turning to the study itself: The initiation of vaccination occurred 4-6 weeks after radiotherapy alone, or with temozolomide cycles. Patients had received radiotherapy, temozolomide, or both previously, most receiving both. Broader study findings: Immune responses arising from the vaccine appeared in approximately 93% of patients.

Libraries were prepared by immunoSEQ multiplex PCR; TCRdb keeps only in-frame clonotypes and omits some of them. The sample consists of about 44,000 clones, 91% of them appearing once. Time point meaning: week 23, last vaccination. Every single dose of the vaccine, 300 ug of mutant IDH1 20-mer peptide, came with topical imiquimod. The clonotype originates from a man aged 45 to 65 with glioma. The specimen was PBMCs, collected from a glioma patient whose treatment included an IDH1 peptide vaccine. This chain connects TRBV19 to TRBJ1-1; D is ambiguous. This CDR3 reads CASSIGTHKPSAFF. In nucleotides, the CDR3 is TGTGCCAGTAGTATAGGGACTCACAAACCCTCAGCTTTCTTT.